This T cell receptor beta chain comes out of a study of blood T cells in healthy people across ages. Whole-study findings and limits: TCR beta diversity tracked closely with naive T cell percentage. Older age went with lower TCR beta diversity per million T cells, in a roughly linear way. Diversity figures derived from one million T cells were judged to underestimate the true value.

At least 5.5 micrograms of total RNA were extracted per sample. This clonotype has more than one count but fewer than ten. Its cognate antigen is unknown. The second PCR ran about 6 to 11 cycles with a sample-barcoded 5' primer and J-beta primers. TCRdb re-analysed the 5' RACE reads in MiXCR, keeping a single row per CDR3 protein. The profile covers 1.5 million to 1.8 million distinct CDR3 sequences, with approximately 42% appearing a single time and less than 5% taken by the ten largest. The CDR3 loop spans 20 amino acids. The V and J ends lost 4 bases and 0 bases, in that order; junction bases with no gene match: 16. In germline, CDR1 is ENHRY, CDR2 SYGVKD.

This receptor was identified in a woman under 30 in good health. This rearrangement joins TRBV10-3 to TRBJ2-2; TRBD1 matches at 8 bases. The sample consisted of blood. The CDR3 region has the DNA TGTGCCATCAGTGGCCAGGACTGGGACAGGTTAGCCGCGAACACCGGGGAGCTGTTTTTT. It specifies CAISGQDWDRLAANTGELFF.